This TCR beta chain was recovered during a study of untreated major depressive disorder. Study-wide points: The small study sample limits how generally findings apply. CD4+ T cells from depressed patients used TRBV05-01 (Vbeta 5.1) more often than controls.

This CDR3 is built from 12 residues. The V gene's germline CDR1 is SGHDT and CDR2 YYEEEE. Trimming cost V 4 bases and J 5 bases, with 9 bases left between them. A word on this clone: As yet, its antigen is unknown.

The protocol was immunoSEQ multiplex PCR, while the TCRdb copy is restricted to in-frame clones and leaves out a portion. This table holds under 25,000 clones, 92% found once. The sequencing sample was made of CD4+ T cells from PBMCs. The receptor was derived from a middle-aged woman with major depressive disorder. This sequence joins TRBV5-6 and TRBJ1-2, with TRBD1 as a possible D gene (6 bases). As DNA, the CDR3 is TGTGCCAGCAGCCCGGGGGCATATGGCTACACCTTC. Encoded protein: CASSPGAYGYTF.